What follows are 30 T cell receptor beta chains derived from one specimen sequenced in a study of OX40 agonist ivuxolimab in advanced cancers. Repertoires were generated with immunoSEQ multiplex PCR, while TCRdb's copy carries only in-frame clones and drops some. Of about 50,000 clones in the sample, roughly 81% were seen once. This material consisted of CD4+ or CD8+ T cells sorted from blood, taken in a trial of the OX40 agonist ivuxolimab. These receptors were obtained from an adult with an advanced solid tumor such as melanoma, head and neck, liver or kidney cancer.

This clone was found once. CDR3 region: CASSNPGTGAYEQYF. CDR3 nucleotide sequence: TGTGCCAGTAGTAACCCCGGGACAGGGGCCTACGAGCAGTACTTC. The gene calls are TRBV19 and TRBJ2-7, with TRBD1 matching over 10 bases. CDR1 and CDR2 (germline): LNHDA, SQIVND (reference sequence). Trimming at V came to 4 bases and at J to 2 bases, leaving 5 bases not matched to a gene. The CDR3 loop spans 15 amino acids.

This chain links TRBV5-1 with TRBJ2-5; possible D gene TRBD2, 5 bases. Trimming removed 2 bases from V and 2 bases from J, with 10 bases in between. The CDR3 totals 14 residues. Germline V gives CDR1 SGHRS, CDR2 YFSETQ. CDR3 nucleotides: TGCGCCAGCAGCTTCGCCGGGAAGCAAGAGACCCAGTACTTC. This sequence encodes CASSFAGKQETQYF.

In DNA, the CDR3 is TGTGCCAGCAGTGATGGGGGTGGCTACACCTTC. Translated, it gives CASSDGGGYTF. The V gene is TRBV2, the J gene TRBJ1-2, with a possible D match to TRBD1 (5 bases). The V end was cut by 3 bases, the J end by 7 bases, with 6 bases between. The CDR3 extends over 11 amino acids. CDR1 and CDR2 (germline): SNHLY, FYNNEI.

The V gene is TRBV19, the J gene TRBJ2-3, with 14 bases aligning to TRBD2. V dropped 3 bases and J dropped 0; count of bases not matched to a gene: 11. Germline-derived CDR1 and CDR2 are LNHDA and SQIVND (reference sequence). The CDR3 is made up of 20 amino acids. CDR3 region: CASSIRTTRLAGGSTDTQYF. The CDR3 nucleotides are TGTGCCAGTAGTATCCGGACAACTCGACTAGCGGGAGGGAGCACAGATACGCAGTATTTT.

The rearrangement joins TRBV10-1 to TRBJ1-3; D uncertain. Germline CDR1 WNHNN, CDR2 SYGVQD (reference sequence). V was pared by 5 bases and J by 2 bases, with 1 base between. CDR3 size: 11 residues. The CDR3 spells CASSTGNTIYF. CDR3 DNA: TGCGCCAGCAGTACTGGAAACACCATATATTTT.

On this clone: The junction differs from germline at one of its ends, possibly a read error. The gene calls are TRBV7-2 and TRBJ1-2; D remains unclear. CDR3 length: 13 amino acids. Germline V lookup: CDR1 SGHTA, CDR2 FQGNSA. CDR3 region: CASSPSRNYDYTF. As DNA, the CDR3 is TGTGCCAGCAGCCCCTCGCGAAACTATGACTACACCTTC.

This clone has just one count. J is TRBJ2-2 and V is TRBV21-1. TRBV21-1 represents a pseudogene. This CDR3 is 18 amino acids long. CDR3 sequence (DNA): TGTGCCAGCAGCAAAGAGGGCACGGGGCAGGTGAACACCGGGGAGCTGTTTTTT. Translation: CASSKEGTGQVNTGELFF.

This clone has just a few counts. The CDR3 DNA reads TGTGCCAGTAGTGAGGGCCGCCAAGAGACCCAGTACTTC. It yields the protein CASSEGRQETQYF. This chain connects TRBV19 to TRBJ2-5, with a weak D call TRBD2 (5 bases). V lost 5 bases to trimming and J lost 1 base, with 8 bases between them. This CDR3 spans 13 amino acids. CDR1 is LNHDA and CDR2 is SQIVND in the germline V gene (reference sequence).

V and J are TRBV7-9 and TRBJ1-3, with 9 bases that match TRBD1. This CDR3 spans 17 amino acids. Germline CDR1 and CDR2: SEHNR and FQNEAQ (reference sequence). J lost 0 bases, V lost 4 bases, and 7 bases had no gene match. As DNA, the CDR3 is TGTGCCAGCAGCTCGGACAGGGGAATCGGCTCTGGAAACACCATATATTTT. Its translation: CASSSDRGIGSGNTIYF.

The chain couples TRBV28 to TRBJ1-1, with a tentative D call TRBD1 (5 bases). Trimming took off 5 bases at V and 3 bases at J, with 16 bases between the two ends. CDR1 and CDR2 from the germline V gene are MDHEN and SYDVKM. The CDR3 sequence is 15 residues long. CDR3 protein: CASSPGPTFDTEAFF. The DNA for the CDR3 is TGTGCCAGCAGTCCGGGGCCAACTTTCGACACTGAAGCTTTCTTT.

The gene calls are TRBV7-9 and TRBJ1-4; 8 positions match TRBD1. The CDR3 sequence is 15 residues long. CDR1 and CDR2 from the germline V gene are SEHNR and FQNEAQ (reference sequence). J gave up 7 bases and V 5 bases, and 9 bases lay outside the gene matches. The DNA for the CDR3 is TGTGCCAGCAGCGCCCAACAGGGGGAAAGTGAAAAACTGTTTTTT. This translates into CASSAQQGESEKLFF.

The genes are TRBV11-1 and TRBJ2-7, with TRBD1 identical over 8 bases. Germline CDR1 reads SGHAT; CDR2 reads FQDESV (reference sequence). The V gene end was trimmed by 4 bases and the J gene end by 5 bases; junction bases not matched to a gene: 13. The CDR3 is 16 residues long. CDR3 region: CASSSTRTGKLNEQYF. CDR3 nucleotides: TGTGCCAGCAGCTCCACCAGGACAGGGAAGCTCAACGAGCAGTACTTC. The entire variable domain, with the rest obtained from reference TRBV11-1 and TRBJ2-7, is as follows: EAEVAQSPRYKITEKSQAVAFWCDPISGHATLYWYRQILGQGPELLVQFQDESVVDDSQLPKDRFSAERLKGVDSTLKIQPAELGDSAMYLCASSSTRTGKLNEQYFGPGTRLTVT.

The chain recombines TRBV5-6 with TRBJ2-1, with unresolved D. V was pared by 2 bases and J by 6 bases, with 18 bases between. The germline V gene has CDR1 SGHDT and CDR2 YYEEEE. The CDR3 contains 16 residues. The DNA of the CDR3 is TGTGCCAGCAGCTTTCTCGGGTCAGCCAGTCCCAATGAGCAGTTCTTC. As protein: CASSFLGSASPNEQFF.

In this sample, this clone turned up once. This chain links TRBV28 with TRBJ2-3; possibly TRBD2 for D (5 bases). The germline V gene encodes CDR1 MDHEN and CDR2 SYDVKM. The CDR3 length is 14 residues. Trimming removed 5 bases from V and 0 bases from J, with 9 bases in between. The CDR3 DNA is TGTGCCAGCAGTGAGGGTTCTAGCACAGATACGCAGTATTTT. Translating gives CASSEGSSTDTQYF.

Note on this clone: Additional DNA sequences in this sample encode the identical CDR3. The chain joins TRBV5-1 to TRBJ2-1, with 8 bases fitting TRBD2. V was pared by 7 bases and J by 2 bases, with 2 bases of the junction left unmatched. CDR1 is SGHRS and CDR2 is YFSETQ in the germline V gene. The CDR3 length is 13 residues. The CDR3 sequence: CASAGGTYNEQFF. DNA of the CDR3: TGCGCCAGCGCGGGAGGAACCTACAATGAGCAGTTCTTC. Complete variable domain (other parts from reference TRBV5-1 and TRBJ2-1): KAGVTQTPRYLIKTRGQQVTLSCSPISGHRSVSWYQQTPGQGLQFLFEYFSETQRNKGNFPGRFSGRQFSNSRSEMNVSTLELGDSALYLCASAGGTYNEQFFGPGTRLTVL.

This chain connects TRBV5-6 to TRBJ2-2; no firm D call. With 3 bases removed from V and 1 base from J, the gap between germline ends came to 10 bases. Germline loops: CDR1 SGHDT, CDR2 YYEEEE. The CDR3 is made up of 15 amino acids. CDR3 DNA sequence: TGTGCCAGCAGCTCGTACACCCGGAACACCGGGGAGCTGTTTTTT. Its protein is CASSSYTRNTGELFF.

This clone has a handful of counts. V usage is TRBV5-1 and J usage is TRBJ2-3, with 8 positions matching TRBD2. The CDR3 contains 14 residues. The germline V gene encodes CDR1 SGHRS and CDR2 YFSETQ. V was clipped by 2 bases and J by 5 bases; unmatched bases: 4. The CDR3 nucleotides are TGCGCCAGCAGCTTTAGCGGGAACGGAGATACGCAGTATTTT. It specifies CASSFSGNGDTQYF.

The chain combines TRBV10-3 with TRBJ2-7; D is unresolved. CDR1 and CDR2 (germline): ENHRY, SYGVKD. The CDR3 covers 13 residues. V was pared by 6 bases and J by 6 bases, with 15 bases between. This CDR3 is CAISAPGKGEQYF. The CDR3 DNA reads TGTGCCATCAGCGCACCCGGAAAGGGCGAGCAGTACTTC.

The chain combines TRBV25-1 with TRBJ1-2, with 7 bases matching TRBD1. Per germline, CDR1 MGHDK and CDR2 SYGVNS. The CDR3 length is 14 residues. Unmatched junction bases numbered 10, after V lost 5 bases and J lost 7 bases. CDR3 DNA: TGTGCCAGCAGTATTCAGGGGGATCGGAGTGGCTACACCTTC. Translating gives CASSIQGDRSGYTF.

V gene TRBV30 combines with J gene TRBJ1-6, with D perhaps TRBD1 (5 bases). The CDR3 runs 15 residues. Germline CDR1 is GTSNPN and CDR2 is SVGIG (reference sequence). The ends were cut back, 3 bases at V and 4 bases at J, with 13 bases in the middle. The chain's CDR3 is CAWSGRQRYNSPLHF. Here the CDR3 DNA reads TGTGCCTGGAGCGGTAGACAGAGATATAATTCACCCCTCCACTTT.

The chain links TRBV5-1 to TRBJ2-6; D is ambiguous. The CDR3 has 18 residues. Germline V gene data show CDR1 as SGHRS and CDR2 as YFSETQ. The V and J ends lost 4 bases and 0 bases respectively, with 17 bases between them. CDR3 sequence reads: CASSAPSAAHSGANVLTF. CDR3 coding DNA: TGCGCCAGCAGCGCCCCCTCGGCAGCCCACTCTGGGGCCAACGTCCTGACTTTC.

V is TRBV19 and J is TRBJ1-1; TRBD1 aligns across 7 bases. The CDR3 length is 14 residues. Trimming cost V 4 bases and J 3 bases; bases outside gene matches: 5. CDR1 and CDR2 (germline): LNHDA, SQIVND (reference sequence). DNA of the CDR3: TGTGCCAGTAGTAGAACCGGGACAGACACTGAAGCTTTCTTT. Amino acids: CASSRTGTDTEAFF.

The chain uses TRBV5-1 and TRBJ2-1; 10 nucleotides align to TRBD2. The J segment lost 2 bases and the V segment lost 3 bases, leaving 11 bases of the junction unmatched. This CDR3 comprises 18 residues. Per germline, CDR1 SGHRS and CDR2 YFSETQ. CDR3 protein: CASSSGVAGLAAYNEQFF. The CDR3 DNA follows: TGCGCCAGCAGCTCTGGGGTCGCCGGACTAGCGGCCTACAATGAGCAGTTCTTC.

CDR3 loop: CSVGWWGAGTSTKNNEQFF. The CDR3 DNA follows: TGCAGCGTTGGGTGGTGGGGGGCAGGGACCTCGACGAAGAACAATGAGCAGTTCTTC. This rearrangement joins TRBV29-1 to TRBJ2-1; D assignment may be TRBD1 or TRBD2 (6 bases each). This CDR3 is 19 amino acids long. The V and J ends lost 4 bases and 5 bases respectively, with 30 bases between them. From germline, CDR1 is SQVTM and CDR2 ANQGSEA.

The rearrangement uses TRBV30 and TRBJ2-5; 8 nucleotides match TRBD2. CDR3 length equals 15 residues. Germline V lookup: CDR1 GTSNPN, CDR2 SVGIG (reference sequence). V lost 2 bases and J lost 4; bases outside the gene matches: 9. The CDR3 DNA reads TGTGCCTGGAGTCCCAGCAGCGGGGGAGGAGAGACCCAGTACTTC. It codes for CAWSPSSGGGETQYF.

This clone has a single count. The chain couples TRBV6-6 to TRBJ1-1; a possible D gene is TRBD1 (5 bases). Germline V lookup: CDR1 MNHNY, CDR2 SVGAGI (reference sequence). Trimming pared 5 bases from V and 8 bases from J, leaving 9 bases between. The CDR3 totals 11 residues. The CDR3 sequence is CASSHDREAFF. As DNA, the CDR3 is TGTGCCAGCAGTCACGACAGAGAAGCTTTCTTT.

For this clone: A read error may account for a junction end that differs from germline. The chain links TRBV6-1 to TRBJ2-6, with D possibly TRBD2 on 6 matching bases. Germline V gene sequence: CDR1 MNHNS, CDR2 SASEGT. CDR3 length: 18 residues. The CDR3 DNA reads TGTGCCAACAGTGACCGTCCGGGACTGGGATCTGGGGCCAACGTCCTGACTTTC. This sequence encodes CANSDRPGLGSGANVLTF.

This chain uses TRBV5-1 with TRBJ2-7; 8 bases align to TRBD1. V lost 2 bases, J lost 5 bases, and 3 bases stayed unmatched. The CDR3 runs 13 residues. Germline V lookup: CDR1 SGHRS, CDR2 YFSETQ. CDR3 amino acids: CASSLQGVDEQYF. The CDR3 nucleotides read TGCGCCAGCAGCTTACAGGGGGTAGACGAGCAGTACTTC.

The V and J genes are TRBV2 and TRBJ1-2; D uncertain. CDR3 length: 13 residues. V lost 2 bases and J lost 4, with 8 bases in between. The V gene's germline CDR1 is SNHLY and CDR2 FYNNEI. The CDR3 spells CASSERSGYGYTF. Here the CDR3 DNA reads TGTGCCAGCAGTGAACGTAGCGGCTATGGCTACACCTTC.

The CDR3 DNA follows: TGTGCCAGCAGTGCCTTCAGGGGGCCCACTGAAGCTTTCTTT. Its protein is CASSAFRGPTEAFF. The rearrangement joins TRBV6-1 to TRBJ1-1; 8 bases match TRBD1. The V segment lost 4 bases and the J segment 4 bases; nucleotides outside the gene matches: 5. The CDR3 sequence is 14 residues long. The germline CDR1 and CDR2 sequences are MNHNS and SASEGT.